Listed here is a single T cell receptor (beta chain). This clonotype was counted many times. Its cognate antigen has yet to be identified. No qualities accompany the bases; no much larger clone lies one base away. This record belongs to a study of early T cells in non-severe SARS-CoV-2 infection (dated by TCRdb to the early 2020s). Regarding the complete study: Because TCR sequencing relied on bulk RNA taken from unsorted whole blood, pairing of alpha and beta chains was not possible. Overall study outcomes, separate from this receptor: VDJdb matching was skewed toward anti-spike CD8 responses and likely underestimated virus-specific expansions by missing private and CD4 specificities.

The study was a case-control design nested within a healthcare worker cohort in London, UK, with weekly nasopharyngeal swab PCR tests and blood sampling. Healthcare workers were recruited during the week of the UK lockdown, between 23 and 31 March 2020, and followed weekly for up to 16 weeks. Library preparation employed 5' RACE. The instrument given in TCRdb is NextSeq 500. Unique molecular identifiers were attached to individual cDNA molecules in the TCR library protocol so that sequencing error and PCR bias could be corrected. Both TCR alpha and beta chains were sequenced, and tight co-correlation was observed between alpha and beta sequence abundances in each sample. As for the original processing: V gene, J gene and CDR3 annotation of TCR sequences was performed with Decombinator V4. Expanded TCRs were defined as changing significantly between any two time points under a Poisson model with p below 0.0001. TCR abundances were normalised to the total number of TCRs sequenced per sample and were expressed as counts per million. VDJdb, accessed 1 November 2021, was searched for CMV, EBV and SARS-CoV-2 annotated TCRs, excluding TCRs annotated for multiple antigens. In-frame beta chains were kept once TCRdb had trimmed the public reads at Q25 with fastp and called clones with MiXCR. All rows with the same CDR3 protein become a single entry with the most common DNA and genes. These V and J calls rely on TCRdb rather than the paper's analysis. The sample data list 65,000 to 80,000 distinct CDR3 sequences, and roughly an eighth of these were observed just once. The ten largest clones capture around 6% of the sample.

The sequence was obtained from an adult who was a healthcare worker with PCR-confirmed SARS-CoV-2 infection or an uninfected control (not recorded which). The material sequenced was whole blood.

Here is the DNA: TGTGCCAGCAGCACTAGACAGGGGGCAGATACGCAGTATTTT. Its coded protein is CASSTRQGADTQYF. The V and J genes are TRBV7-6 and TRBJ2-3; 9 middle bases align to TRBD1. Relative to germline, V is missing 5 bases and J is missing 4 bases, with 4 bases of the junction outside any gene match. From the germline V gene, CDR1 is SGHVS and CDR2 is FNYEAQ. Including cysteine and phenylalanine, the CDR3 has 14 amino acids. Of all the DNA, just the CDR3 is kept, 42 bases in frame from base 1.